This record looks at one TCR beta chain sequence and its context. Sequencing was performed with immunoSEQ multiplex PCR; in TCRdb, only in-frame clones are kept and a portion is missing. The sample yields 120,000 or so clones, more than 90% seen once. V gave up 5 bases and J gave up 4 bases, with 11 bases separating them. The germline CDR1 and CDR2 sequences are MNHEY and SVGEGT. The CDR3 extends over 13 amino acids. These data belong to a study of T cell responses to AZD1222 COVID-19 vaccine. The origin of this receptor is an adult who received the AZD1222 COVID-19 vaccine. The rearrangement uses TRBV6-2 or TRBV6-3 and TRBJ2-5; TRBD1 might be the D (6 bases). Sequencing was performed on peripheral blood, taken 28 days after the second AZD1222 dose. As DNA, the CDR3 is TGTGCCAGCAGTCTACAGGGTGGAGAGACCCAGTACTTC. Translated: CASSLQGGETQYF.